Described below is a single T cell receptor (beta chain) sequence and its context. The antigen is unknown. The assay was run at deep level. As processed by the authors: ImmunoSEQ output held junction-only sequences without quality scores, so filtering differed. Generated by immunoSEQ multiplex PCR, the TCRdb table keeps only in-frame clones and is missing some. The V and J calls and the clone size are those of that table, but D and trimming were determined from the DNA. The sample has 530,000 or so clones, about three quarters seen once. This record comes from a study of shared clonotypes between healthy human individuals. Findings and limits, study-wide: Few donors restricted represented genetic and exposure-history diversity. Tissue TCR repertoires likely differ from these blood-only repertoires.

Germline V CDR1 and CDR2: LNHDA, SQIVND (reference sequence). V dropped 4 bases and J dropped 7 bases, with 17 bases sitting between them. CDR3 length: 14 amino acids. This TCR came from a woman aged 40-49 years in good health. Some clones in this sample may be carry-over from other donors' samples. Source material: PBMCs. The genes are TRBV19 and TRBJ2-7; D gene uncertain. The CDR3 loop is CASSTAGGVNEQYF. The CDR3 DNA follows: TGTGCCAGTAGTACGGCCGGTGGTGTTAATGAGCAGTACTTC.